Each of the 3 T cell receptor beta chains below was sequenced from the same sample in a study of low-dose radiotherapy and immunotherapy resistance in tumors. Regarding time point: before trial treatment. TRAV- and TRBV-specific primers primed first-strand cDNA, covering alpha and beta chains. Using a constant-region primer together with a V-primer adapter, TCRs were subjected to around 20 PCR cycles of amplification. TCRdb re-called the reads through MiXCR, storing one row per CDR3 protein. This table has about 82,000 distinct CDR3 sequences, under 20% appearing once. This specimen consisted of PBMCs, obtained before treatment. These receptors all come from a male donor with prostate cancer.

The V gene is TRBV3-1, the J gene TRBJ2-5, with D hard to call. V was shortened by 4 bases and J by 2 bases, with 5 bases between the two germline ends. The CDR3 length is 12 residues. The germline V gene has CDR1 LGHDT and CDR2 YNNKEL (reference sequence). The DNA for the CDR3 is TGTGCCAGCAGCCGAACTCAAGAGACCCAGTACTTC. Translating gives CASSRTQETQYF.

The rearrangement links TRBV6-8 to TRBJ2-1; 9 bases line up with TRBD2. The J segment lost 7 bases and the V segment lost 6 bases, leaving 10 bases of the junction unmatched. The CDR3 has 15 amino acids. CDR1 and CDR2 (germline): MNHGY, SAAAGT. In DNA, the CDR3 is TGTGCCAGCAGCCTGGAACTAGCGGGTAGAAATGAGCAGTTCTTC. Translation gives CASSLELAGRNEQFF.

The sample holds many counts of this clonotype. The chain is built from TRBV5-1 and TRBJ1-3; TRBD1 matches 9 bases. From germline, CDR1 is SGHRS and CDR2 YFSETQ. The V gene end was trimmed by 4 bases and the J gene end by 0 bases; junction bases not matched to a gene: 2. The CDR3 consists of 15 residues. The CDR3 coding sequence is TGCGCCAGCAGCAGGGACAGGGACTCTGGAAACACCATATATTTT. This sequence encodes CASSRDRDSGNTIYF.